This record concerns one TCR beta chain sequence. Its antigen is not known. A junction end diverges from the germline sequence, so it may reflect a read error. The CDR3 is 15 amino acids. CDR1 SGHRS and CDR2 YFSETQ come from the germline V gene. Amplification targeted TCR beta CDR3 regions from RNA transcripts. A set of HTBI primers served as the primers for a first-round RT-PCR of the TCR CDR3. TCRdb processed the multiplex PCR reads anew with MiXCR; each CDR3 protein has one entry. The sample comprises about 200,000 distinct CDR3 sequences, around 16% of which are singletons, and over 45% rests with the top ten. This specimen comes from a study of T cells in Graves' hyperthyroidism and ophthalmopathy. Findings of the study overall: Appearing also in blood were most of the thyroid clonotypes expanded above 0.001.

In patients aged 18 to 65, hyperthyroidism was newly diagnosed, with duration under 2 months. Diagnostic decisions used clinical symptoms, serum thyroxine and TRAb, thyroid ultrasound and orbital computed tomography. PBMCs came from 10 ml fresh peripheral blood. The TCR comes from a woman aged 50 to 60 with Graves' hyperthyroidism. The chain recombines TRBV5-1 with TRBJ1-6; TRBD1 aligns across 7 bases. Sequencing was performed on blood. The CDR3 loop is CASSLDGQENSPLHF. CDR3 coding DNA: TGCGCCAGCAGTTTGGACGGACAGGAAAATTCACCCCTCCACTTT.